The 20 T cell receptor beta chains reported below all come from one sample, sequenced in a study of blood T cell repertoires in COVID-19. Profiled with immunoSEQ multiplex PCR; TCRdb holds only in-frame clones, not every one. In the table there are more than 250,000 clones, around nine tenths of which are singletons. Sample: peripheral blood. These receptors originate from a man aged 45 to 65 with active or convalescent COVID-19.

This chain connects TRBV27 to TRBJ2-1; D is unresolved. CDR1 MNHEY and CDR2 SMNVEV come from the germline V gene (reference sequence). This CDR3 comprises 16 residues. V was clipped by 5 bases and J by 0 bases, with 14 bases between them. The CDR3 region has the DNA TGTGCCAGCAGTCCCCTCCCGACTCGCTCCTACAATGAGCAGTTCTTC. Translating it yields CASSPLPTRSYNEQFF.

This chain joins TRBV7-3 and TRBJ1-1, with D unclear. The CDR3 has 13 residues. Trimming took 5 bases from V and 1 from J, leaving 8 bases between them. In germline, CDR1 is SGHTA, CDR2 FQGTGA. CDR3 DNA: TGTGCCAGCAGCAGATACAGGAACACTGAAGCTTTCTTT. Encoded protein: CASSRYRNTEAFF.

Details on this clone: Within the sample, other DNA sequences also encode this same CDR3. The J gene is TRBJ1-2, the V gene TRBV30, with D maybe TRBD1 (6 bases). The CDR3 sequence is 12 residues long. V was pared by 2 bases and J by 2 bases, with 6 bases between. The germline V gene encodes CDR1 GTSNPN and CDR2 SVGIG (reference sequence). The CDR3 protein is CAWSQGNYGYTF. The DNA of the CDR3 is TGTGCCTGGAGTCAGGGGAACTATGGCTACACCTTC.

The rearrangement links TRBV4-2 to TRBJ1-4; the match to TRBD1 covers 8 bases. The CDR3 is 18 residues long. Germline trimming cut 2 bases from V and 6 bases from J; bases unmatched to any gene: 14. CDR1 is LGHNA and CDR2 is YNFKEQ in the germline V gene. The CDR3 loop is CASSQWTGSIGRDEKLFF. CDR3 nucleotides: TGTGCCAGCAGCCAATGGACAGGGTCAATTGGGAGGGATGAAAAACTGTTTTTT.

This chain links TRBV19 with TRBJ1-2; tentative D call: TRBD1 (5 bases). The germline V and J ends were trimmed by 2 bases and 3 bases, with 22 bases remaining between them. In germline, CDR1 is LNHDA, CDR2 SQIVND (reference sequence). This CDR3 has 18 amino acids. The CDR3 reads CASSISPQRDAIDYGYTF. The CDR3 DNA is TGTGCCAGTAGTATATCCCCCCAGCGGGACGCTATAGACTATGGCTACACCTTC. The complete variable domain, with remaining parts taken from reference TRBV19 and TRBJ1-2, reads DGGITQSPKYLFRKEGQNVTLSCEQNLNHDAMYWYRQDPGQGLRLIYYSQIVNDFQKGDIAEGYSVSREKKESFPLTVTSAQKNPTAFYLCASSISPQRDAIDYGYTFGSGTRLTVV.

J is TRBJ2-1 and V is TRBV4-3; D is perhaps TRBD2 (5 bases). CDR3 size: 15 residues. Deletions cut 4 bases from V and 6 bases from J, with 16 bases between. The germline gives CDR1 LGHNA, CDR2 YSLEER. CDR3 sequence: CASSLRGLVRNEQFF. DNA of the CDR3: TGCGCCAGCAGCCTACGAGGACTGGTACGCAATGAGCAGTTCTTC.

The chain combines TRBV7-9 with TRBJ1-2; D gene ambiguous. V lost 1 base to trimming and J lost 2 bases, with 8 bases between them. The CDR3 is made up of 14 amino acids. Germline V gene data show CDR1 as SEHNR and CDR2 as FQNEAQ (reference sequence). Here the CDR3 reads CASSLEPGNYGYTF. In DNA form, the CDR3 reads TGTGCCAGCAGCTTAGAACCAGGAAACTATGGCTACACCTTC.

The V call is TRBV5-1, the J call TRBJ2-5; possibly TRBD2 for D (5 bases). There are 16 residues in the CDR3. V was cut by 1 base and J by 5 bases, with 18 bases left in between. CDR1 and CDR2 (germline): SGHRS, YFSETQ. The DNA for the CDR3 is TGCGCCAGCAGCTTGAGGATTAGCGCCACAGACGAGACCCAGTACTTC. This sequence encodes CASSLRISATDETQYF.

This chain connects TRBV5-4 to TRBJ2-4, with D possibly TRBD2 on 6 matching bases. The length of the CDR3 is 14 residues. V was shortened by 4 bases and J by 3 bases, with 11 bases between the two germline ends. CDR1 is SGHNT and CDR2 is YYREEE in the germline V gene (reference sequence). CDR3 region: CASSPGGSKNIQYF. CDR3 in DNA: TGTGCCAGCAGCCCCGGGGGTAGCAAAAACATTCAGTACTTC.

The chain joins TRBV2 to TRBJ1-1; D is unclear. The CDR3 length is 14 residues. The ends were cut back, 2 bases at V and 1 base at J, with 8 bases in the middle. Germline CDR1 SNHLY, CDR2 FYNNEI. The CDR3 nucleotides read TGTGCCAGCAGTGAAATTAGCAGGAACACTGAAGCTTTCTTT. Protein: CASSEISRNTEAFF.

The V and J genes are TRBV4-2 and TRBJ2-1; D possibly corresponds to TRBD1 (5 bases). The CDR3 is 13 amino acids. The germline V gene has CDR1 LGHNA and CDR2 YNFKEQ. V lost 1 base and J lost 9, with 10 bases in between. CDR3 residues: CASSQGQTGEQFF. The CDR3 bases are TGTGCCAGCAGCCAAGGACAGACGGGTGAGCAGTTCTTC.

The rearrangement uses TRBV30 and TRBJ1-1; TRBD1 might be the D (5 bases). CDR1 and CDR2 (germline): GTSNPN, SVGIG (reference sequence). CDR3 length: 15 amino acids. Trimming stripped 0 bases from V and 11 bases from J, with 22 bases between. CDR3: CAWSVRGTIRGTAFF. The CDR3 nucleotides are TGTGCCTGGAGTGTACGCGGGACTATCCGGGGTACGGCTTTCTTT.

The chain joins TRBV27 to TRBJ1-3, with a weak D call TRBD1 (5 bases). CDR3 size: 12 residues. Between the trimmed V and J ends, which lost 8 bases and 9 bases, there was a span of 14 bases. CDR1 and CDR2 (germline): MNHEY, SMNVEV (reference sequence). CDR3 DNA: TGTGCCAGCCTTTCCTCCGGGGGCACCATATATTTT. Translation gives CASLSSGGTIYF.

This chain connects TRBV18 to TRBJ1-5; weak D call: TRBD1 (6 bases). CDR3 size: 13 residues. Between the trimmed V and J ends, which lost 5 bases and 9 bases, there was a span of 14 bases. The V gene's germline CDR1 is KGHSH and CDR2 LQKENI. The CDR3 here is CASSVNRDPPQHF. CDR3 sequence (DNA): TGTGCCAGCTCAGTCAACAGGGACCCGCCCCAGCATTTT.

J is TRBJ2-2 and V is TRBV7-9, with 9 bases that match TRBD2. Germline lookup yields CDR1 SEHNR and CDR2 FQNEAQ (reference sequence). The CDR3 spans 14 residues. V shed 8 bases and J 10 bases; nucleotides not matched to a gene: 11. CDR3 sequence reads: CASELAGGLPELFF. The DNA for the CDR3 is TGTGCCAGCGAGCTGGCGGGGGGGCTACCGGAGCTGTTTTTT.

This clone was recorded once. This chain links TRBV28 with TRBJ2-1; 8 nucleotides agree with TRBD2. Germline lookup yields CDR1 MDHEN and CDR2 SYDVKM. The length of the CDR3 is 17 residues. V dropped 5 bases and J dropped 8; count of bases not matched to a gene: 17. CDR3 loop: CASSLLILAGGTHEQFF. The CDR3 nucleotides read TGTGCCAGCAGTCTACTTATCCTAGCGGGTGGGACACATGAGCAGTTCTTC.

The chain combines TRBV28 with TRBJ2-4; TRBD1 matches 7 bases. Germline CDR1 reads MDHEN; CDR2 reads SYDVKM. The CDR3 loop spans 17 amino acids. Unmatched junction bases numbered 11, after V lost 6 bases and J lost 0 bases. CDR3 sequence (DNA): TGTGCCAGCAGCCCTATCCGACAGGGTTTAGCCAAAAACATTCAGTACTTC. It codes for CASSPIRQGLAKNIQYF.

CDR3: CASSPPGQGAGNTIYF. As DNA, the CDR3 is TGTGCCAGCAGTCCTCCGGGACAGGGGGCTGGAAACACCATATATTTT. This chain uses TRBV28 with TRBJ1-3, with TRBD1 identical over 11 bases. The CDR3 loop spans 16 amino acids. The V segment lost 5 bases and the J segment 2 bases; nucleotides outside the gene matches: 5. In germline, CDR1 is MDHEN, CDR2 SYDVKM.

The table lists this clone with a few counts. V is TRBV6-2 or TRBV6-3 and J is TRBJ1-1, with no clear D. The length of the CDR3 is 14 residues. Trimming left V 0 bases short and J 4 bases short, with 9 bases between. Germline-derived CDR1 and CDR2 are MNHEY and SVGEGT. CDR3 sequence: CASSYSWGGTEAFF. As DNA, the CDR3 is TGTGCCAGCAGTTACTCTTGGGGAGGCACTGAAGCTTTCTTT.

CDR3 DNA: TGTGCCAGCAGTGGGACAGGGGGCATAGATTCACCCCTCCACTTT. Its protein is CASSGTGGIDSPLHF. The chain joins TRBV2 to TRBJ1-6; 11 bases match TRBD1. The CDR3 length is 15 residues. Germline CDR1 reads SNHLY; CDR2 reads FYNNEI. V shed 4 bases and J 8 bases; nucleotides not matched to a gene: 4.